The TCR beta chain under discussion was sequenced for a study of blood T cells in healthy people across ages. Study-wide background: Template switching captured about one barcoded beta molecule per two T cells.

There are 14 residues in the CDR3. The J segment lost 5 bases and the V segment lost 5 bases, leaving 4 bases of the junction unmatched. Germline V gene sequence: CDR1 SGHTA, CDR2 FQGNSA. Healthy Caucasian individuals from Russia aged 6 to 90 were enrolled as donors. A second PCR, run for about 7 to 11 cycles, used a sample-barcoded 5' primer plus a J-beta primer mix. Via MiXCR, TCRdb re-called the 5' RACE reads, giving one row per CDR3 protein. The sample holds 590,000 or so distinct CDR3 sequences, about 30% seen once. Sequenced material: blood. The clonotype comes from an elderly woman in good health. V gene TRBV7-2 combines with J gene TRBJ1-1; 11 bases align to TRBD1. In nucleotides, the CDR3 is TGTGCCAGCAGCCCCTGGGACAGGGGGACTGAAGCTTTCTTT. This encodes CASSPWDRGTEAFF.